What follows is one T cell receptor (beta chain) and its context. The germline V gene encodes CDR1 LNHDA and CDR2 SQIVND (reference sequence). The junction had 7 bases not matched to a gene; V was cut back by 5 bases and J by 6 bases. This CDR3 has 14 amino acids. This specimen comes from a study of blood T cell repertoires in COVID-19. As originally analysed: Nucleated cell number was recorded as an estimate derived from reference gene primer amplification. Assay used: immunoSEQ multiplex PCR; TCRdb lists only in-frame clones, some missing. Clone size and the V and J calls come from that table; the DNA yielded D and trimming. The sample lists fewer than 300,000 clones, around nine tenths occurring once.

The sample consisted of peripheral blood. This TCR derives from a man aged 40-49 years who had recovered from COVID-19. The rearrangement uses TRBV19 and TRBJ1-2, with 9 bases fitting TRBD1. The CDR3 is CASSRLGQGDGYTF. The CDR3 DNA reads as TGTGCCAGTAGTCGCTTGGGACAGGGAGATGGCTACACCTTC.